This T cell receptor (beta chain) is from a study of OX40 agonist ivuxolimab in advanced cancers. As for the study in general: The patients received ivuxolimab by intravenous route every 2 weeks at 0.01 to 10 mg/kg.

Patients who had autoimmune disease history or got systemic immunosuppression were left out. TCRdb keeps only in-frame clones here, not all; method: immunoSEQ multiplex PCR. The sample includes more than 15,000 clones, roughly 87% of them seen just once. Study-level results: Fewer expanded clones were found on average in CD4+ than in CD8+ T cells.

Of note for this clone: The target antigen is unknown.

The TCR sequence derives from an adult with an advanced solid tumor such as melanoma, head and neck, liver or kidney cancer. The material sequenced was CD4+ or CD8+ T cells sorted from blood, taken in a trial of the OX40 agonist ivuxolimab.

CDR3 protein: CASSEGAGTDYGYTF. For the CDR3, the DNA is TGTGCCAGCAGTGAAGGGGCAGGGACTGACTATGGCTACACCTTC. This sequence joins TRBV6-1 and TRBJ1-2; TRBD1 is a possible D gene (5 bases). The V end was cut by 1 base, the J end by 3 bases, with 12 bases between. The CDR3 has 15 residues. Germline assignment: CDR1 MNHNS and CDR2 SASEGT.